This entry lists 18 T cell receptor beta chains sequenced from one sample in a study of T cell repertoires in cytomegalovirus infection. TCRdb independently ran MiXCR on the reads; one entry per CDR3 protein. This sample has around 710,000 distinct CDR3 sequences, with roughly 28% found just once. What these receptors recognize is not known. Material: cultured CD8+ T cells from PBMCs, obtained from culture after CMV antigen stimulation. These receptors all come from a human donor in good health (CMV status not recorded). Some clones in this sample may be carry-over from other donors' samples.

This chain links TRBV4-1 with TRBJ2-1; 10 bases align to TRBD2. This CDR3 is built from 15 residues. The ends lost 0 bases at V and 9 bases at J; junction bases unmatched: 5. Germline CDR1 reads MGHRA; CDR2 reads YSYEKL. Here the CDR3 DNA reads TGCGCCAGCAGCCAAGAGTCTAGCGGGGGACTTGAGCAGTTCTTC. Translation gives CASSQESSGGLEQFF.

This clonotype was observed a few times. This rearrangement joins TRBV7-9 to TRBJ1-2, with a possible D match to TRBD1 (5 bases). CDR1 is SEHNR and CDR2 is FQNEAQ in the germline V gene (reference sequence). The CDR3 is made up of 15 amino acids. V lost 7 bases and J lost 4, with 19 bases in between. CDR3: CASISIRGATYGYTF. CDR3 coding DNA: TGTGCCAGCATCTCAATAAGAGGGGCGACCTATGGCTACACCTTC. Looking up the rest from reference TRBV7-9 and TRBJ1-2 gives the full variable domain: DTGVSQNPRHKITKRGQNVTFRCDPISEHNRLYWYRQTLGQGPEFLTYFQNEAQLEKSRLLSDRFSAERPKGSFSTLEIQRTEQGDSAMYLCASISIRGATYGYTFGSGTRLTVV.

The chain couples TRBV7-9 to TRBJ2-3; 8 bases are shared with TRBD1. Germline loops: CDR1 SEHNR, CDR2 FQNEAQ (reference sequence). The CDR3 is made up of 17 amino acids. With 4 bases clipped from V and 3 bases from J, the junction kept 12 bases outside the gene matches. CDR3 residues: CASSSVQGAFGTDTQYF. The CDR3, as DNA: TGTGCCAGCAGCTCCGTCCAGGGGGCCTTTGGTACAGATACGCAGTATTTT.

The CDR3 protein is CSVERRGDLYNEQFF. CDR3 DNA sequence: TGCAGCGTTGAGAGGCGGGGGGACCTTTACAATGAGCAGTTCTTC. J is TRBJ2-1 and V is TRBV29-1; 8 nucleotides match TRBD2. The CDR3 covers 15 residues. Germline assignment: CDR1 SQVTM and CDR2 ANQGSEA. The trim removed 3 bases at V and 4 bases at J, leaving 8 bases unmatched.

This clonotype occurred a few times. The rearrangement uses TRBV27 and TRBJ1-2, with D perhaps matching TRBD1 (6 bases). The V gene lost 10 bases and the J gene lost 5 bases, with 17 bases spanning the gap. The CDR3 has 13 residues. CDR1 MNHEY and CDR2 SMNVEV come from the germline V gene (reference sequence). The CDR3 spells CATMGGGNYGYTF. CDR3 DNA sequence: TGTGCCACCATGGGAGGGGGTAATTATGGCTACACCTTC.

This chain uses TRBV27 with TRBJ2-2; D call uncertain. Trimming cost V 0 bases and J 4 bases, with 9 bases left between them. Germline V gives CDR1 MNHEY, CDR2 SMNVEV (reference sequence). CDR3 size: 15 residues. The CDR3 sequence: CASSLSVPPTGELFF. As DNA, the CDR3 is TGTGCCAGCAGTTTATCGGTGCCGCCCACCGGGGAGCTGTTTTTT.

DNA for the CDR3: TGCGCCAGCAGCTTGGAAAGAGGAAGGACTGAAGCTTTCTTT. Translated: CASSLERGRTEAFF. This rearrangement joins TRBV5-1 to TRBJ1-1; D gene uncertain. The CDR3 sequence is 14 residues long. Looked up from germline, CDR1 is SGHRS and CDR2 is YFSETQ. Deletions cut 0 bases from V and 5 bases from J, with 11 bases between.

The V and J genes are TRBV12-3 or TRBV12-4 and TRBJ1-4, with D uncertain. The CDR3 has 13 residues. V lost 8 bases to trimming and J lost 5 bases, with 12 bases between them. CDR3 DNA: TGTGCCAGCTACGAGGAGGGAAATGAAAAACTGTTTTTT. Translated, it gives CASYEEGNEKLFF.

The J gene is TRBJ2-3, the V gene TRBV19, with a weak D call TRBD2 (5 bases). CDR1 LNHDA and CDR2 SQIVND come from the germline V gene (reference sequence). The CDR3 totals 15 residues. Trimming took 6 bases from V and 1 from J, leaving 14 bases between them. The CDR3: CASSTLGSGTDTQYF. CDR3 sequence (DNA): TGTGCCAGTAGCACGTTGGGGAGTGGCACAGATACGCAGTATTTT. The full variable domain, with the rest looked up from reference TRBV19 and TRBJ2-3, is DGGITQSPKYLFRKEGQNVTLSCEQNLNHDAMYWYRQDPGQGLRLIYYSQIVNDFQKGDIAEGYSVSREKKESFPLTVTSAQKNPTAFYLCASSTLGSGTDTQYFGPGTRLTVL.

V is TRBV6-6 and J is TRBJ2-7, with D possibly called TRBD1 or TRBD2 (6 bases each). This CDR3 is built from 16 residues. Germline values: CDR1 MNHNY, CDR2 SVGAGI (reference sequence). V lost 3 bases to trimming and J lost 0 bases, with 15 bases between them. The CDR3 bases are TGTGCCAGCAGTTATTCGGACGGGGGCCTCTCCTACGAGCAGTACTTC. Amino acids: CASSYSDGGLSYEQYF.

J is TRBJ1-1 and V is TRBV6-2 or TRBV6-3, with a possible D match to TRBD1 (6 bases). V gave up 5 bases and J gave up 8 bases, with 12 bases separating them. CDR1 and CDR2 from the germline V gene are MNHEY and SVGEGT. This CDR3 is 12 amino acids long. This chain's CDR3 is CASSRGQYEAFF. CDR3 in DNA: TGTGCCAGCAGTCGCGGACAGTACGAAGCTTTCTTT.

CDR3 residues: CASSLYGQALGSTEAFF. In DNA, the CDR3 is TGTGCCAGCAGTTTATACGGGCAGGCCCTGGGGAGCACTGAAGCTTTCTTT. This chain connects TRBV27 to TRBJ1-1, with D unresolved. Trimming took 1 base from V and 4 from J, leaving 19 bases between them. Per the germline V gene, CDR1 is MNHEY and CDR2 is SMNVEV (reference sequence). The CDR3 has 17 amino acids.

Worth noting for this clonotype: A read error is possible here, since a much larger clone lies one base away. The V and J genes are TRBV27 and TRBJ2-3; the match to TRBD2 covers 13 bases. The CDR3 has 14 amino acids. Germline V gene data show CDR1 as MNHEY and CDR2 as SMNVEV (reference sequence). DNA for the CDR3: TGTGCCGGCAGCGGACTAGCGGGGGCCGATACGCAGTATTTT. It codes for CAGSGLAGADTQYF.

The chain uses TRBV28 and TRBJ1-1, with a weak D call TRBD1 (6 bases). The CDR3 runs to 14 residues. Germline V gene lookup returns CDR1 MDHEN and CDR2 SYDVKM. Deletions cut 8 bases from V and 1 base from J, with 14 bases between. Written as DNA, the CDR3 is TGTGCCAGCCGCGAGGGGGACCCGAACACTGAAGCTTTCTTT. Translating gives CASREGDPNTEAFF.

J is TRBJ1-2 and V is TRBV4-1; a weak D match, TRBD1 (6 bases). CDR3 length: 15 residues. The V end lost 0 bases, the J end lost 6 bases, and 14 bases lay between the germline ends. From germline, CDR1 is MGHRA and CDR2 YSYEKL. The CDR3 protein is CASSQDPGVQDGYTF. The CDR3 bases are TGCGCCAGCAGCCAAGATCCAGGGGTCCAGGATGGCTACACCTTC.

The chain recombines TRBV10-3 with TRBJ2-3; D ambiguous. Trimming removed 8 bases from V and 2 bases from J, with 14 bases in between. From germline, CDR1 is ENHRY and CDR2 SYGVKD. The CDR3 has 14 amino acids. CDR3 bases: TGTGCCATCGCTCCCGTTGGGAACACAGATACGCAGTATTTT. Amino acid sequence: CAIAPVGNTDTQYF.

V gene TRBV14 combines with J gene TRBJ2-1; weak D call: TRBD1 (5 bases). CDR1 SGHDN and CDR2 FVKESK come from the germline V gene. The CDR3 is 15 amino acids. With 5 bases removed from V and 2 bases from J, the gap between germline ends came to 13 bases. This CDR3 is CASSNGQGTYNEQFF. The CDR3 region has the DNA TGTGCCAGCAGCAACGGACAAGGAACCTACAATGAGCAGTTCTTC.

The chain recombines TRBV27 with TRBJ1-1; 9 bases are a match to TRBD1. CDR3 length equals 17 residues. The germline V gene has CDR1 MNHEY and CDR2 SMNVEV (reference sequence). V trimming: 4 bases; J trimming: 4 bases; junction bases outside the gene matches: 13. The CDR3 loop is CASSSGTGTSLSTEAFF. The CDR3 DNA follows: TGTGCCAGCAGTTCGGGGACAGGGACGAGTCTAAGCACTGAAGCTTTCTTT.